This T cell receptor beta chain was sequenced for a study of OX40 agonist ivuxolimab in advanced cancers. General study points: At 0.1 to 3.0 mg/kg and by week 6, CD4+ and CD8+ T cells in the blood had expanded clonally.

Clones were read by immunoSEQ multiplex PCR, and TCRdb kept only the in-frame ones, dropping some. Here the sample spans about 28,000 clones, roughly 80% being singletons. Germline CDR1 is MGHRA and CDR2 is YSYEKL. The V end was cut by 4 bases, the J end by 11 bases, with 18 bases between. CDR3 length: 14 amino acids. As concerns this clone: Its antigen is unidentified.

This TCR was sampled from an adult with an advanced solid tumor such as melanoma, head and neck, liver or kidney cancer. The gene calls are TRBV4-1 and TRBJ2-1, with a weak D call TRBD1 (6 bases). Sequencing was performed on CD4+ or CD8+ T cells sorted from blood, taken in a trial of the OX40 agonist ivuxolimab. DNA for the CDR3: TGCGCCAGCAGCCTCCAGCGCCCGGGACAACAGCAGTTCTTC. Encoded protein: CASSLQRPGQQQFF.